Listed below are T cell receptor beta chains from one sample, sequenced in a study of T cell repertoires in aging, cancer and after chemotherapy. TCRdb re-derived calls from the multiplex PCR reads in MiXCR, one entry per CDR3 protein. The data contain over 2,500 distinct CDR3 sequences, roughly 34% of them singletons. Sequences were obtained from blood. These TCRs come from a human donor in good health. Each CDR3 is given with its conserved first and last residue. Each record gives: D gene, clone size, V gene, J gene, CDR3 protein, CDR3 DNA. A D gene is named only where the DNA matches it firmly. Size is stated for part of the rows, as once, few or many counts, or as a class when the clone is expanded.

NA	NA	TRBV5-1	TRBJ2-1	CASGEDSYVQQFF	TGCGCCAGCGGCGAGGACAGTTATGTCCAGCAGTTCTTC
NA	NA	TRBV6-6	TRBJ1-1	CASRSNIWNTEAFF	TGTGCCAGCCGATCGAATATATGGAACACTGAAGCTTTCTTT
NA	NA	TRBV19	TRBJ1-3	CASSVDSNSGNTIYF	TGTGCCAGTAGTGTCGACAGTAACTCTGGAAACACCATATATTTT
TRBD1	NA	TRBV7-9	TRBJ2-1	CASGVATGAANEQFF	TGTGCCAGCGGCGTAGCTACAGGGGCGGCCAATGAGCAGTTCTTC
TRBD1	NA	TRBV19	TRBJ2-4	CASSSTDRGGDIQYF	TGTGCCAGCAGCTCAACGGACAGGGGAGGGGACATTCAGTACTTC
NA	medium-sized	TRBV29-1	TRBJ1-3	CSKQEGVAGNTIYF	TGCAGCAAACAGGAGGGGGTGGCTGGAAACACCATATATTTT
NA	medium-sized	TRBV19	TRBJ2-7	CASSMSRAPPGEQYF	TGTGCCAGTAGTATGTCCAGGGCCCCGCCGGGCGAGCAGTACTTC
NA	few	TRBV19	TRBJ1-5	CASSRKDISNQPQHF	TGTGCCAGTAGTAGAAAGGACATTAGCAATCAGCCCCAGCATTTT
NA	few	TRBV19	TRBJ1-5	CASSPFHRGSQPQHF	TGTGCCAGTAGTCCCTTTCACCGGGGTAGTCAGCCCCAGCATTTT
TRBD1	few	TRBV6-5	TRBJ2-7	CASSITGAAYEQYF	TGTGCCAGCAGTATAACAGGGGCGGCCTACGAGCAGTACTTC
TRBD1	NA	TRBV5-6	TRBJ1-1	CASSLWTGVSNTEAFF	TGTGCCAGCAGCTTGTGGACAGGGGTATCAAACACTGAAGCTTTCTTT
NA	few	TRBV11-1	TRBJ2-7	CASSFRTPPYEQYF	TGTGCCAGCAGCTTTAGGACACCACCCTACGAGCAGTACTTC
NA	few	TRBV5-6	TRBJ2-7	CASSLAGVTYEQYF	TGTGCCAGCAGCTTGGCGGGGGTTACCTACGAGCAGTACTTC
NA	NA	TRBV5-5	TRBJ2-5	CASSLDPPVQETQYF	TGTGCCAGCAGCTTGGACCCTCCAGTGCAAGAGACCCAGTACTTC
TRBD1	medium-sized	TRBV6-5	TRBJ2-7	CASSRPGQGRHEQYF	TGTGCCAGCAGCCGTCCGGGACAGGGACGCCACGAGCAGTACTTC
NA	NA	TRBV12-3/TRBV12-4	TRBJ2-5	CASSPGWSGQQQETQYF	TGTGCCAGCAGCCCCGGTTGGTCCGGACAGCAACAAGAGACCCAGTACTTC
NA	NA	TRBV5-6	TRBJ1-4	CASSLGRPRGKLFF	TGTGCCAGCAGCTTGGGGCGGCCGAGAGGAAAACTGTTTTTT
NA	once	TRBV5-1	TRBJ2-7	CASSFRPGSYEQYF	TGCGCCAGCAGCTTCCGCCCAGGGTCCTACGAGCAGTACTTC
NA	once	TRBV20-1	TRBJ1-6	CSAPDRSSYNSPLHF	TGCAGTGCCCCGGACCGGAGCTCCTATAATTCACCCCTCCACTTT
NA	NA	TRBV7-2	TRBJ2-7	CASSPWGGGYYEQYF	TGTGCCAGCAGCCCCTGGGGAGGGGGCTACTACGAGCAGTACTTC
TRBD1	NA	TRBV7-9	TRBJ2-7	CASSLGQGRGEQYF	TGTGCCAGCAGCCTCGGACAGGGAAGGGGCGAGCAGTACTTC
TRBD2	few	TRBV5-4	TRBJ2-3	CASSLSAGGPTDTQYF	TGTGCCAGCAGCTTGTCAGCGGGGGGGCCAACAGATACGCAGTATTTT
TRBD1	few	TRBV27	TRBJ1-2	CASSPRTGPGYTF	TGTGCCAGCAGTCCCCGGACAGGGCCAGGCTACACCTTC
NA	NA	TRBV15	TRBJ2-2	CATSRVGGGRPDTGELFF	TGTGCCACCAGCAGAGTGGGCGGGGGCCGCCCCGACACCGGGGAGCTGTTTTTT
NA	few	TRBV19	TRBJ2-5	CASSTPTHPSVYF	TGTGCCAGTAGTACCCCGACACACCCGTCCGTATACTTC
NA	NA	TRBV6-2/TRBV6-3	TRBJ2-1	CASSYLGNEQFF	TGTGCCAGCAGTTACTTGGGTAATGAGCAGTTCTTC
TRBD2	medium-sized	TRBV6-5	TRBJ2-2	CASSPGLAGGTGELFF	TGTGCCAGCAGCCCAGGACTAGCGGGGGGGACCGGGGAGCTGTTTTTT
TRBD1	few	TRBV6-2/TRBV6-3	TRBJ1-2	CASRTGLNYGYTF	TGTGCCAGCAGGACAGGGCTTAACTATGGCTACACCTTC
NA	NA	TRBV11-2	TRBJ2-6	CASSLGASGANVLTF	TGTGCCAGCAGCTTAGGAGCCTCTGGGGCCAACGTCCTGACTTTC
NA	NA	TRBV10-3	TRBJ1-6	CAIRDSSYNSPLHF	TGTGCCATCAGGGACAGCTCCTATAATTCACCCCTCCACTTT
NA	NA	TRBV24-1	TRBJ2-1	CATSDRDRGLHQQFF	NA
NA	few	TRBV19	TRBJ1-1	CASKSAAANTEAFF	TGTGCCAGTAAGTCGGCGGCGGCGAACACTGAAGCTTTCTTT
NA	once	TRBV4-2	TRBJ2-1	CASSRLDYNEQFF	TGTGCCAGCAGCCGACTAGACTACAATGAGCAGTTCTTC
NA	NA	TRBV12-3/TRBV12-4	TRBJ2-5	CASARGGTQYF	TGTGCCAGCGCCCGAGGGGGGACCCAGTACTTC
TRBD2	NA	TRBV19	TRBJ2-7	CASSIVGGSCEQYF	TGTGCCAGTAGTATAGTCGGGGGGTCGTGCGAGCAGTACTTC
NA	few	TRBV14	TRBJ2-5	CASSLGRGQETQYF	TGTGCCAGCAGCTTGGGTAGGGGCCAAGAGACCCAGTACTTC
NA	NA	TRBV20-1	TRBJ2-2	CSARERGRGTGELFF	TGCAGTGCTAGAGAGCGGGGGCGTGGCACCGGGGAGCTGTTTTTT
NA	few	TRBV5-6	TRBJ1-6	CASSFSLGAAGAYNSPLHF	TGTGCCAGCAGCTTCTCTTTAGGTGCCGCGGGAGCCTATAATTCACCCCTCCACTTT
NA	NA	TRBV7-9	TRBJ2-2	CASSVQGNTGELFF	TGTGCCAGCAGCGTACAGGGTAACACCGGGGAGCTGTTTTTT
TRBD2	few	TRBV19	TRBJ2-3	CASSISAGGSLGTDTQYF	TGTGCCAGTAGTATCTCAGCGGGGGGGTCCCTGGGCACAGATACGCAGTATTTT
NA	NA	TRBV12-5	TRBJ2-1	CASGPRGNNEQFF	TGTGCTAGTGGCCCGAGGGGGAACAATGAGCAGTTCTTC
NA	NA	TRBV20-1	TRBJ2-3	CSTQGGASGGTDTQYF	TGCAGTACACAGGGGGGGGCTAGCGGGGGCACAGATACGCAGTATTTT
NA	few	TRBV7-9	TRBJ2-5	CASAFEGAPQETQYF	TGTGCCAGCGCCTTCGAGGGAGCCCCCCAAGAGACCCAGTACTTC
NA	NA	TRBV19	TRBJ2-1	CASSPPSGGNYNEQFF	TGTGCCAGTAGTCCCCCATCGGGGGGCAACTACAATGAGCAGTTCTTC
TRBD1	NA	TRBV5-5	TRBJ1-2	CASSEMTGANGYTF	TGTGCCAGCAGCGAGATGACAGGGGCCAACGGCTACACCTTC
NA	few	TRBV7-9	TRBJ2-1	CASSSLYSWPKQFF	TGTGCCAGCAGCTCTTTATACAGCTGGCCCAAGCAGTTCTTC
NA	few	TRBV18	TRBJ1-2	CASSPRGGGYGYTF	TGTGCCAGCTCACCAAGGGGGGGTGGCTATGGCTACACCTTC
TRBD1	NA	TRBV18	TRBJ1-2	CASSPSTGKKDGYTF	TGTGCCAGCTCACCCTCGACAGGGAAAAAAGATGGCTACACCTTC
NA	NA	TRBV7-9	TRBJ1-4	CASSLGVELFF	TGTGCCAGCAGCTTAGGTGTGGAACTGTTTTTT
NA	NA	TRBV5-6	TRBJ2-1	CASSFHGFYNEQFF	TGTGCCAGCAGCTTTCACGGATTCTACAATGAGCAGTTCTTC
NA	NA	TRBV5-4	TRBJ2-7	CASSLAGVTYKQYF	TGTGCCAGCAGCTTGGCGGGGGTTACCTACAAGCAGTACTTC
TRBD1	NA	TRBV5-1	TRBJ1-1	CASSWGTGGTEAFF	TGCGCCAGCAGCTGGGGGACAGGTGGAACTGAAGCTTTCTTT
NA	NA	TRBV12-3/TRBV12-4	TRBJ1-5	CASSDLGLGQPQHF	TGTGCCAGCAGTGATTTGGGGCTGGGGCAGCCCCAGCATTTT
TRBD2	NA	TRBV24-1	TRBJ2-1	CATSAPNSGGRYNEQFF	TGTGCCACCAGTGCCCCGAACAGCGGGGGCCGTTACAATGAGCAGTTCTTC
NA	NA	TRBV20-1	TRBJ1-2	CSALPPDSYGYTF	TGCAGTGCCCTCCCCCCCGACAGCTATGGCTACACCTTC
NA	few	TRBV19	TRBJ2-3	CASSIEPADTQYF	TGTGCCAGTAGTATAGAACCAGCAGATACGCAGTATTTT
NA	few	TRBV13	TRBJ2-1	CASSLGRGYNEQFF	TGTGCCAGCAGCTTAGGCCGGGGTTACAATGAGCAGTTCTTC
NA	few	TRBV19	TRBJ2-2	CASRRGGGTNTGELFF	TGTGCCAGTAGACGAGGGGGGGGAACGAACACCGGGGAGCTGTTTTTT
NA	few	TRBV6-5	TRBJ1-1	CASSYLSRGENTEAFF	TGTGCCAGCAGTTACCTGTCCAGGGGCGAGAACACTGAAGCTTTCTTT